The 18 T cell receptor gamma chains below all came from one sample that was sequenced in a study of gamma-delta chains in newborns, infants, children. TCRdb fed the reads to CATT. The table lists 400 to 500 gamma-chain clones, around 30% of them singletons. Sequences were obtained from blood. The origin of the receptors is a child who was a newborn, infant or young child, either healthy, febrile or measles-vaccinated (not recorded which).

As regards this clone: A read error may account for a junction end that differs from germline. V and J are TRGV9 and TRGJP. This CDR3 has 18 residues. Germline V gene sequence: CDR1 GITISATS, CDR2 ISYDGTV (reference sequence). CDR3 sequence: CALWEVQLGELSKKIKVF. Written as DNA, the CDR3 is TGTGCCTTGTGGGAGGTCCAGTTGGGGGAGTTGAGCAAAAAAATCAAGGTATTT.

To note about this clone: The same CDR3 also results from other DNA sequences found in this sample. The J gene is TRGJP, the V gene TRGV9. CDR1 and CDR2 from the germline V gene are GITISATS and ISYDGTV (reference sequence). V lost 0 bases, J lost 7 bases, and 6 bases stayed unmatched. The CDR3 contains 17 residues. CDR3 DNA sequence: TGTGCCTTGTGGGAGGTGCGCGGGGAGTTGGGCAAAAAAATCAAGGTATTT. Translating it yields CALWEVRGELGKKIKVF.

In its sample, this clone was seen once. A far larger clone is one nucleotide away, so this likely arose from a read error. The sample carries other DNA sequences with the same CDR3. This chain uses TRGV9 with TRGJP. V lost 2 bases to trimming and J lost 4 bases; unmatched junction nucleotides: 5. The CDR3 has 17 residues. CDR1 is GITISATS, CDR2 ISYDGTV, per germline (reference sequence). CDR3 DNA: TGTGCCTTGTGGGAGGCCCCACAAGAGTTGGGCAAAAAAATCAAGGTATTT. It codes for CALWEAPQELGKKIKVF.

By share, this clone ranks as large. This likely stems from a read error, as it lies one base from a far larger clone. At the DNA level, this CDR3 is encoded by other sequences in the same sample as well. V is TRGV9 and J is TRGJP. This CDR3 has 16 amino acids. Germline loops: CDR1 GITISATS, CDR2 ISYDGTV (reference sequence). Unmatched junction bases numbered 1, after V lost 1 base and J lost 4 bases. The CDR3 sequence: CALWEVQELGKKIKVF. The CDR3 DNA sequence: TGTGCCTTGTGGGAGGTCCAAGAGTTGGGCAAAAAAATCAAGGTATTT.

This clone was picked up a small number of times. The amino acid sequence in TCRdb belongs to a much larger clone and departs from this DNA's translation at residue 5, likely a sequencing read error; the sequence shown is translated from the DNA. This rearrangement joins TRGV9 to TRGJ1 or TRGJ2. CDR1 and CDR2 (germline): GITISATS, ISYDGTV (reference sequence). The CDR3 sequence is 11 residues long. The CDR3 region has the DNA TGTGCCTTGTGGGCGGGCCATAAGAAGCTCTTT. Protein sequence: CALWAGHKKLF.

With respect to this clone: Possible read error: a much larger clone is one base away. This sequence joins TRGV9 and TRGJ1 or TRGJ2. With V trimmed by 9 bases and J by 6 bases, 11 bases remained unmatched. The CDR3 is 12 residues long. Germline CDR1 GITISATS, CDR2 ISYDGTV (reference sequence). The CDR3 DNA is TGTGCCTTGCGGGGGGAACCTTATAAGAAACTCTTT. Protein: CALRGEPYKKLF.

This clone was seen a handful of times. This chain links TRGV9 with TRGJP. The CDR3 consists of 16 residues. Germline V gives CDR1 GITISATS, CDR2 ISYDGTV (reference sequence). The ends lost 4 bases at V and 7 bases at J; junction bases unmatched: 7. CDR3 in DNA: TGTGCCTTGTGGGAATTCGAGGAGTTGGGCAAAAAAATCAAGGTATTT. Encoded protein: CALWEFEELGKKIKVF.

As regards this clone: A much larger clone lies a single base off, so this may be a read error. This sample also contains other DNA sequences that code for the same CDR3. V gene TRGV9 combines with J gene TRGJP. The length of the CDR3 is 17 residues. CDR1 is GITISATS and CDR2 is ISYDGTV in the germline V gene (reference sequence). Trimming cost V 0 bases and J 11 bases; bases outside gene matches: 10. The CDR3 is CALWEVQVELGKKIKVF. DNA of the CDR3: TGTGCCTTGTGGGAGGTGCAAGTCGAGCTGGGCAAAAAAATCAAGGTATTT.

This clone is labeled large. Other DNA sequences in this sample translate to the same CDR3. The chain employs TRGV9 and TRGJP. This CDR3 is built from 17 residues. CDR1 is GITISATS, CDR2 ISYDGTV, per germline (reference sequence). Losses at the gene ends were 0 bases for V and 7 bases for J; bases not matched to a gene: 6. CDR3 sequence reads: CALWEVHRELGKKIKVF. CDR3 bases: TGTGCCTTGTGGGAGGTGCACCGGGAGTTGGGCAAAAAAATCAAGGTATTT.

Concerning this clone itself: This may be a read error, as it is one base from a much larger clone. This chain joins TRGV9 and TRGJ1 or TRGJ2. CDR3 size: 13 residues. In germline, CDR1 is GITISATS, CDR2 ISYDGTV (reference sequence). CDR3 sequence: CASWEAIYYKKLF. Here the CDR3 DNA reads TGTGCCTCGTGGGAGGCAATTTATTATAAGAAACTCTTT.

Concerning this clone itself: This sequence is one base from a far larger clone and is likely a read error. The CDR3 region has the DNA TGTGCCTTGTGGGAGGCCGTTCAAGAGTTGGGCAGAAAAATCAAGGTATTT. Amino acid sequence: CALWEAVQELGRKIKVF. This chain uses TRGV9 with TRGJP. The germline CDR1 and CDR2 sequences are GITISATS and ISYDGTV (reference sequence). There are 17 residues in the CDR3.

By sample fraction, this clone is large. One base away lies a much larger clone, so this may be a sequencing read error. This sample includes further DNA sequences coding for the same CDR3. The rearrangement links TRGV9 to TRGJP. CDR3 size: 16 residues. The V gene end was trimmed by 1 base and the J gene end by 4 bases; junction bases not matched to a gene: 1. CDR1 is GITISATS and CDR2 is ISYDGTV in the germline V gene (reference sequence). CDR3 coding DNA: TGTGCCTTGTGGGAGGTACAAGAGTTGGGCAAAAAAATCAAGGTATTT. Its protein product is CALWEVQELGKKIKVF.

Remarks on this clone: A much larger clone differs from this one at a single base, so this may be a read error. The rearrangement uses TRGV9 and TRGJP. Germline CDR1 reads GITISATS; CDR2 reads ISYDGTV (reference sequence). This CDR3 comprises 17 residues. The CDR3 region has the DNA TGTGCCTTGTTGGAGACCCCACAAGAGTTGGGCAAAAAAATCAAGGTATTT. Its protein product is CALLETPQELGKKIKVF.

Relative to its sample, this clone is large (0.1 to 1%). DNA of the CDR3: TGTGCCTTGTGGGAAAAGAAGGAGTTGGGCAAAAAAATCAAGGTATTT. This gives the protein CALWEKKELGKKIKVF. The chain recombines TRGV9 with TRGJP. This CDR3 spans 16 amino acids. The V and J ends lost 4 bases and 7 bases, in that order; junction bases with no gene match: 7. CDR1 is GITISATS and CDR2 is ISYDGTV in the germline V gene (reference sequence).

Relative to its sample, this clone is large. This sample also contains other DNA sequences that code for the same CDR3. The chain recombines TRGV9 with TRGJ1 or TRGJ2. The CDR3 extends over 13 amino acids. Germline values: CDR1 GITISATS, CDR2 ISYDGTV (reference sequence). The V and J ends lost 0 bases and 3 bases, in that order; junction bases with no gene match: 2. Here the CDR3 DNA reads TGTGCCTTGTGGGAGGTGTCTTATTATAAGAAACTCTTT. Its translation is CALWEVSYYKKLF.

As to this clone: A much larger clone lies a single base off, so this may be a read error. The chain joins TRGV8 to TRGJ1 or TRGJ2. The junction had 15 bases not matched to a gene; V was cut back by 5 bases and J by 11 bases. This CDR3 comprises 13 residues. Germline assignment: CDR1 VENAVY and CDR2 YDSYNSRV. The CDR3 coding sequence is TGTGCCACCTGGGGGGGTTTCCGGTATGAGAAACTCTTT. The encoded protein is CATWGGFRYEKLF.

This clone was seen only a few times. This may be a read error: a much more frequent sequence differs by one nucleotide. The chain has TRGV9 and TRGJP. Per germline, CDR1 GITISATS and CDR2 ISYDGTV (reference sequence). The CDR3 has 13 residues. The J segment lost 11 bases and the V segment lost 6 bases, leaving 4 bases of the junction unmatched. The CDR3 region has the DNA TGTGCCTTGTGGAGGGTGGGCAAAAAAATCAAGGTATTT. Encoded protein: CALWRVGKKIKVF.

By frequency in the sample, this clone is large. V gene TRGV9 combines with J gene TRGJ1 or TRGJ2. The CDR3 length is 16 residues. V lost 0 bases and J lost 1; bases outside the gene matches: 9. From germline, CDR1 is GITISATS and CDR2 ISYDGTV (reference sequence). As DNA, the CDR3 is TGTGCCTTGTGGGAGGTGGATGGACTAAATTATTATAAGAAACTCTTT. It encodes CALWEVDGLNYYKKLF.